The T cell receptor beta chain under discussion was sequenced for a study of shared clonotypes between healthy human individuals. Libraries were prepared by immunoSEQ multiplex PCR; TCRdb keeps only in-frame clonotypes and omits some of them. The sample consists of fewer than 800,000 clones, 92% of them appearing once. Study outcomes and limitations: In general, naive subsets displayed greater estimated richness than memory subsets did.

This clone has a single count. What it binds is unknown. As defined, naive CD8 cells were CD45RO-negative and positively selected for CCR7, with terminally differentiated effector memory CD45RA+ cells excluded. Per germline, CDR1 SGHRS and CDR2 YFSETQ. The CDR3 has 14 amino acids. Between the trimmed V and J ends, which lost 3 bases and 6 bases, there was a span of 13 bases. This TCR derives from a man aged 25 to 45 in good health. The gene calls are TRBV5-1 and TRBJ2-1, with D tentatively TRBD1 or TRBD2 (5 bases each). Sequences were obtained from naive CD8+ T cells sorted from blood. The DNA for the CDR3 is TGCGCCAGCAGCTGGGACGGCTCCCCCAATGAGCAGTTCTTC. Its protein is CASSWDGSPNEQFF.